This T cell receptor (beta chain) is drawn from a study of cytomegalovirus exposure and HLA in healthy donors. Study-level points and caveats: Later analysis demonstrated an association between a missense DCLRE1C variant and TCR beta V- and J-gene trimming.

V gave up 4 bases and J gave up 4 bases, with 10 bases separating them. The CDR3 has 12 amino acids. The germline V gene has CDR1 SQVTM and CDR2 ANQGSEA. Turning to this clone: Its target is unknown.

Amplification used 60 Vbeta primers and 13 Jbeta primers. Assay used: immunoSEQ multiplex PCR; TCRdb lists only in-frame clones, some missing. Here the sample spans 160,000 or so clones, nearly 80% being singletons. The specimen was PBMCs. The TCR sequence derives from a man younger than 35 in good health and CMV-seropositive. V gene TRBV29-1 combines with J gene TRBJ1-2; D is unclear. CDR3 amino acids: CSVAEGGYGYTF. The CDR3 bases are TGCAGCGTTGCCGAGGGCGGCTATGGCTACACCTTC.